This T cell receptor (beta chain) was recorded in a study of cytomegalovirus exposure and HLA in healthy donors. Broader study findings: Donors were assumed by presence/absence analyses to have roughly uniform sequencing depth. Three chains tied to CMV proved CMV antigen-specific in vitro.

Both 60 Vbeta primers and 13 Jbeta primers went into the PCR. Authors' methods: About 9.9 million of the about 80 million unique TCR beta chains counted in a later analysis were shared. This table comes from immunoSEQ multiplex PCR, and its TCRdb copy is limited to in-frame clones, with some not included. V and J calls plus clone size are reproduced from that table; the DNA served to infer D and trimming. The sample consists of over 75,000 clones, 75% to 85% of them appearing once. Concerning this clone itself: As yet, its antigen is unknown.

The CDR3 spans 15 residues. V was shortened by 5 bases and J by 0 bases, with 13 bases between the two germline ends. Looked up from germline, CDR1 is MNHEY and CDR2 is SVGAGI. This clonotype originated in a man younger than 40 in good health and CMV-seropositive. Sequencing was done on a sample of PBMCs. The V and J genes are TRBV6-5 and TRBJ1-1, with D tentatively TRBD1 (6 bases). DNA for the CDR3: TGTGCCAGCAGTATCAGGACAGTTTTGAACACTGAAGCTTTCTTT. Amino acid sequence: CASSIRTVLNTEAFF.